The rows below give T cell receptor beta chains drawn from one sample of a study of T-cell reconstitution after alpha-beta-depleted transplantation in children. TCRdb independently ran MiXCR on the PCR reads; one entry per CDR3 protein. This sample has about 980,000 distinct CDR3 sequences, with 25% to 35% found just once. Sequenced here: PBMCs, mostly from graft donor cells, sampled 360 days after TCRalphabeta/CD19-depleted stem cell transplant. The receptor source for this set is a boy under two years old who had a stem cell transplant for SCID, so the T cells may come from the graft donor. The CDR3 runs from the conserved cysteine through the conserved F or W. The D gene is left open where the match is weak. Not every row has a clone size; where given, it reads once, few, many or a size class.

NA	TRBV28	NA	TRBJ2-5	TGTGCCAGCAGTTTAGCCGTCCCACCTCGGACCCAGTACTTC	CASSLAVPPRTQYF
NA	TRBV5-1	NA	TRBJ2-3	TGCGCCAGCAGCTTGTCCCCAGGGTTAGATACGCAGTATTTT	CASSLSPGLDTQYF
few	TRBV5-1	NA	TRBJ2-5	TGCGCCAGCAGCTTGGGGTCCCAAGGGGAGACCCAGTACTTC	CASSLGSQGETQYF
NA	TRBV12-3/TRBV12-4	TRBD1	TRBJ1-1	TGTGCCAGCAGTTTTAGGGACAGGGATTTTAAAACTGAAGCTTTCTTT	CASSFRDRDFKTEAFF
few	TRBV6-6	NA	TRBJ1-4	TGTGCCAGCAGAGTTACAACTAATGAAAAACTGTTTTTT	CASRVTTNEKLFF
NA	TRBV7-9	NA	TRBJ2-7	TGTGCCAGCAGCTTAAACACAGCCTACGAGCAGTACTTC	CASSLNTAYEQYF
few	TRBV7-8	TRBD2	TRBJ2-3	TGTGCCAGCAGCTCGATTAGCGGGGGGGTGACAGATACGCAGTATTTT	CASSSISGGVTDTQYF
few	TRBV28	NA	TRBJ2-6	TGTGCCAGCACCAATCAGGGATTTACCTACTCTGGGGCCAACGTCCTGACTTTC	CASTNQGFTYSGANVLTF
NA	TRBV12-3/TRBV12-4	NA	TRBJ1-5	TGTGCCAGCAGTCCTTCGGGGGCGGTCAATCAGCCCCAGCATTTT	CASSPSGAVNQPQHF
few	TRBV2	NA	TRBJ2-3	TGTGCCAGCAAGTTCAGATACTTTGGGACAATTCTATCCGATACGCAGTATTTT	CASKFRYFGTILSDTQYF
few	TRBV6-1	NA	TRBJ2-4	TGTGCCAGTCAAGGGGGGGGAGGAAACATTCAGTACTTC	CASQGGGGNIQYF
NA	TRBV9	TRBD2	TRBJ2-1	TGTGCCAGCAGCGTAGTCGGGGGGAACAATGAGCAGTTCTTC	CASSVVGGNNEQFF
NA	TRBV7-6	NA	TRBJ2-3	TGTGCCAGCAGCTTCCCGCAGCGCACAGATACGCAGTATTTT	CASSFPQRTDTQYF
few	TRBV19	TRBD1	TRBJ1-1	TGTGCCAGTACCCTGGTAGGGCTCCGACAGGGACGGGGGAGCACTGAAGCTTTCTTT	CASTLVGLRQGRGSTEAFF
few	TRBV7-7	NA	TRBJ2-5	TGTGCCAGCAGCGGATCCCCAGGGTCTGGGGAGACCCAGTACTTC	CASSGSPGSGETQYF
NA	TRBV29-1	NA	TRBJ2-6	TGCAGCGTTGCAGGAGCGCTGGGGGCCAACGTCCTGACTTTC	CSVAGALGANVLTF
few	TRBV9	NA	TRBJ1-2	TGTGCCAGCAGCGTAGGGGCCGGGGCTAACTATGGCTACACCTTC	CASSVGAGANYGYTF
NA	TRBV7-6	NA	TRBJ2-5	TGTGCCAGCAGCCCCCAGTTAAGGGCTGGGGAGACCCAGTACTTC	CASSPQLRAGETQYF
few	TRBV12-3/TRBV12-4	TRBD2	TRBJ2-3	TGTGCCAGCAGTTCCACAATCCCCGGGACTAGCGGGGGGGTCGCAGATACGCAGTATTTT	CASSSTIPGTSGGVADTQYF
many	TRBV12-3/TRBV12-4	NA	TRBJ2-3	TGTGCCAGCAGTTTGACTAGACAAGCGATAGATACGCAGTATTTT	CASSLTRQAIDTQYF
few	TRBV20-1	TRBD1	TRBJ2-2	TGCAGTGCTAGAAGGGGGCTACGGAACACCGGGGAGCTGTTTTTT	CSARRGLRNTGELFF
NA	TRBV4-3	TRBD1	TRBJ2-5	TGCGCCAGCAGCCAAGGTTCCAGGGGGCGAAAGGATCAAGAGACCCAGTACTTC	CASSQGSRGRKDQETQYF
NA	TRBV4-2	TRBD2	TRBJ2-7	TGTGCCAGCAGCCAAGGTGGACTAGCGGGGGGGCTTGGGTCCTACGAGCAGTACTTC	CASSQGGLAGGLGSYEQYF
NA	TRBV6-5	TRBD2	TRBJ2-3	TGTGCCAGCAGTTCCTTCGGGACTAGCAATACAGATACGCAGTATTTT	CASSSFGTSNTDTQYF
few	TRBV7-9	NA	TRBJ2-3	TGTGCCAGCAGCTCCAGCGGACAGCCTCTTAGCACAGATACGCAGTATTTT	CASSSSGQPLSTDTQYF
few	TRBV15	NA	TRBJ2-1	TGTGCCACCAGCAGGGAGAGAGGGTGGTGGTTCGGACTCAATGAGCAGTTCTTC	CATSRERGWWFGLNEQFF
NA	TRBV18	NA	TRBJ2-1	TGTGCCAGCTCACCCGCATCAGCCATTGAGCAGTTCTTC	CASSPASAIEQFF
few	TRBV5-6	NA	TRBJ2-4	TGTGCCAGCAGCGATTACCGGGCCCCTGTGGCCAAAAACATTCAGTACTTC	CASSDYRAPVAKNIQYF
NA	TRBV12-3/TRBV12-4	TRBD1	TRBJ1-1	TGTGCCAGCAGTCCCAGCCCGGGACAGGGGGGGACTGAAGCTTTCTTT	CASSPSPGQGGTEAFF
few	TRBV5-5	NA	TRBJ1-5	TGTGCCAGCAGAGTAGGGAGCAATCAGCCCCAGCATTTT	CASRVGSNQPQHF
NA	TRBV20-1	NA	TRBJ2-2	TGCAGTGCTAGACAGACCTACCCCACCGGGGAGCTGTTTTTT	CSARQTYPTGELFF
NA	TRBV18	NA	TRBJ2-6	TGTGCCAGCTCACTGGAAAGCCCCAGGGCTGGGGCCAACGTCCTGACTTTC	CASSLESPRAGANVLTF
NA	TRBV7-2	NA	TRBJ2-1	TGTGCCAGCAGCTTAGAGGCAGGGAAACACAATGAGCAGTTCTTC	CASSLEAGKHNEQFF
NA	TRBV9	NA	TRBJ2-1	TGTGCCAGCAGCGTAGCGGTGGGGGACAATGAGCAGTTCTTC	CASSVAVGDNEQFF
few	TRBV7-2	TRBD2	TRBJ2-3	TGTGCCAGCAGCTTCCGACTAGCGGGGGCAAGCACAGATACGCAGTATTTT	CASSFRLAGASTDTQYF
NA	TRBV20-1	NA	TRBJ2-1	TGCAGTGCTAGAGCCGTACTCTCCTACAATGAGCAGTTCTTC	CSARAVLSYNEQFF
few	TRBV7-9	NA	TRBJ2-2	TGTGCCAGCAGCCCCTTGGGTGGCTGGGAGAACACCGGGGAGCTGTTTTTT	CASSPLGGWENTGELFF
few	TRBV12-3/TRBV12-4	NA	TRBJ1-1	TGTGCCAGCACCTTCAGGGTCGGCACTGAAGCTTTCTTT	CASTFRVGTEAFF
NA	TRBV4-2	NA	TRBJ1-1	TGTGCCAGCAGCCAAGTTGGGGGAGGGAACACTGAAGCTTTCTTT	CASSQVGGGNTEAFF
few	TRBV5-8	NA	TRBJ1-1	TGTGCCAGCAGCTTGTTACAGCCCGGGGCTTTCTTT	CASSLLQPGAFF
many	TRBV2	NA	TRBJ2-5	TGTGCCAGCAGTGAACGGCAGGGAGGGACCCAGTACTTC	CASSERQGGTQYF
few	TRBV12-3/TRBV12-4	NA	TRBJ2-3	TGTGCCAGCCGGGGTGGGAACGGGGATACGCAGTATTTT	CASRGGNGDTQYF
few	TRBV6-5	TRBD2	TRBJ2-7	TGTGCCAGCAGTTACCCTCAACCTAGCGGGGGGCACTACGAGCAGTACTTC	CASSYPQPSGGHYEQYF
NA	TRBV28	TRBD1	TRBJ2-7	TGTGCCAGCAGTTTATCAGGGACAGGGGTACCCGAGCAGTACTTC	CASSLSGTGVPEQYF
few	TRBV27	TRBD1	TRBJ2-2	TGTGCCAGCAGAACAGGGGGCGGCACCGGGGAGCTGTTTTTT	CASRTGGGTGELFF
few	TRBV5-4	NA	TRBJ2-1	TGTGCCAGCAGCGGGGTCTTAGGGACAACCTACAATGAGCAGTTCTTC	CASSGVLGTTYNEQFF
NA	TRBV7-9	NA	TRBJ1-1	TGTGCCAGCAGCACGGGCGTTTTAAGGGAAGGGAAGGTTGAAGCTTTCTTT	CASSTGVLREGKVEAFF
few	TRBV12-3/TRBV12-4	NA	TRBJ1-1	TGTGCCAGCAGTTTAGGGCGACGGAGGAACACTGAAGCTTTCTTT	CASSLGRRRNTEAFF
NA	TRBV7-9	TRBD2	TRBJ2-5	TGTGCCAGCAGCTGGGGCGGGGGTGAACAAGAGACCCAGTACTTC	CASSWGGGEQETQYF
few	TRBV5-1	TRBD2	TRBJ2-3	TGCGCCAGCAGCTTCCCCGGGACTAGCGGGGGGCTAAGCACAGATACGCAGTATTTT	CASSFPGTSGGLSTDTQYF
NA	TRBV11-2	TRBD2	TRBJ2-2	TGTGCCAGCAGCCCACCAGGACTAGCGGGAGGCGGGGAGCTGTTTTTT	CASSPPGLAGGGELFF
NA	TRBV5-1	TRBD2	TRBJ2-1	TGCGCCAGCAGCTTGGGGGGACTAGCGAATTACGGGGTTGAGGAGCAGTTCTTC	CASSLGGLANYGVEEQFF
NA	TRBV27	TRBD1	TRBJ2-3	TGTGCCAGTCGGGACAGCCTATCCACAGATACGCAGTATTTT	CASRDSLSTDTQYF
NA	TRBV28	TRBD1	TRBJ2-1	TGTGCCAGCAGTTTGACAGGGGAGGAGAGTGAGCAGTTCTTC	CASSLTGEESEQFF
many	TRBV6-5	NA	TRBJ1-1	TGTGCCAGCAGTTCCTGGGCGATCGGGGGTTTCACTGAAGCTTTCTTT	CASSSWAIGGFTEAFF
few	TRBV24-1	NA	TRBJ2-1	TGTGCCACCAGTATGGGGGGACGCTACAATGAGCAGTTCTTC	CATSMGGRYNEQFF
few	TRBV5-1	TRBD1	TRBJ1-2	TGCGCCAGCAGCTTGGAACCGGGACAGCGGTTCGGCTACACCTTC	CASSLEPGQRFGYTF
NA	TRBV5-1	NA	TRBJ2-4	TGCGCCAGCAGGTTGGGACTAGCCAAAAACATTCAGTACTTC	CASRLGLAKNIQYF
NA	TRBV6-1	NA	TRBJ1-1	TGTGCCAGCAGACTAGGGGGTAGGCCTGAAGCTTTCTTT	CASRLGGRPEAFF